The present TCR beta chain was sequenced within a study of identical twins' blood T cells. Regarding the study as a whole: Each donor's most abundant TCRbeta clonotypes shared more CDR3 sequences with her twin than unrelated donors. Environmental influences on twin similarity could not be excluded. Mainly, cloneset size products determined shared clonotypes, twins included.

The CDR3 extends over 12 amino acids. Germline values: CDR1 DFQATT, CDR2 SNEGSKA (reference sequence). TCRdb itself ran the 5' RACE reads through MiXCR, one entry per CDR3 protein. The sample consists of 350,000 to 400,000 distinct CDR3 sequences, roughly 28% of them appearing once. The table lists this clonotype with a few counts. Its matching antigen is unknown. A junction boundary mismatches the germline segment, possibly from a read error. The sequence was collected from a woman aged 18-50 years in good health. The chain uses TRBV20-1 and TRBJ2-7; 8 bases agree with TRBD2. The sample comprised PBMCs. The CDR3 bases are TGCAGTGCTAGCGGGAGGGCTGACGAGCAGTGCTTC. Translating it yields CSASGRADEQCF.